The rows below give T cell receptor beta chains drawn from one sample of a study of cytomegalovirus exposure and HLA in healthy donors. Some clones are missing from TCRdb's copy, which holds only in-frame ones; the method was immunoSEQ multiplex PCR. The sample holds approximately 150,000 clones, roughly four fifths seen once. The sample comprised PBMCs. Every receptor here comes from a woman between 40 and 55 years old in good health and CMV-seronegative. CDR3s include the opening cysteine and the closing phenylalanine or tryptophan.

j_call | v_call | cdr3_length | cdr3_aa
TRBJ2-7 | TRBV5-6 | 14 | CASSPGTGLYEQYF
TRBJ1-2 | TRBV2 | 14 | CASSEGRAFLGYTF
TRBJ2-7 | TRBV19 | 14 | CASSIDGTTYEQYF
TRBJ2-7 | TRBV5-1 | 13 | CASSFAGTYEQYF
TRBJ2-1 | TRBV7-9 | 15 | CASSLRGTGPLTQFF
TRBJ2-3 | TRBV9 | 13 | CASSVAGADTQYF
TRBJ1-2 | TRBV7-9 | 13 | CASSSQGWYGYTF
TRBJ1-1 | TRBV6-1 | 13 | CASSEPGNTEAFF
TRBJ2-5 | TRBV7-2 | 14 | CASSFRRGQGTQYF
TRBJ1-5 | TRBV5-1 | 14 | CASSLAGDGQPQHF
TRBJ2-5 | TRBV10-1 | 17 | CASSEPRGTAKVETQYF
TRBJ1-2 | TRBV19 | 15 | CASSVGQPNNYGYTF
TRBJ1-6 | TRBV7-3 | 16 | CASSLSGTGADSPLHF
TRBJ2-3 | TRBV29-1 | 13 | CSGGQGATDTQYF
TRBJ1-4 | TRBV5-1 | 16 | CASSLGERGDGEKLLF
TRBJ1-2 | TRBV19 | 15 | CASSNRGRNVYGYTF
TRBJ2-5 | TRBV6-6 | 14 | CASSYSGSGETQYF
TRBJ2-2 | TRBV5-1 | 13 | CASASTVTGELFF
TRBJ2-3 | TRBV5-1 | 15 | CASSLQQGSTDTQYF
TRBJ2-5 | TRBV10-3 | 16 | CAIRDSKSVSQETQYF
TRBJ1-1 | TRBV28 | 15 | CASSLFTGTDTEAFF
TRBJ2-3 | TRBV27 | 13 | CASSRTRGDTQYF
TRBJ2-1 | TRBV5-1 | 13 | CASSSRRLNEQFF
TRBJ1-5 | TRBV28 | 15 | CASSSLGDTNQPQHF
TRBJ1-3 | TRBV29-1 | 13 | CSVGQGASNTIYF
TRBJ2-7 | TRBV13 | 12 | CASSPRTFEQYF
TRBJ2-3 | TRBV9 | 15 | CASSELGRRTDTQYF
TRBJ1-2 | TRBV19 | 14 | CASSINRTPQGYTF
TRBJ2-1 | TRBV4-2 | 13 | CASSQEASEKQFF
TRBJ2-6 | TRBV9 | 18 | CASSARQGLGSGANVLTF
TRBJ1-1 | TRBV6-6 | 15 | CASISAGTGGTEAFF
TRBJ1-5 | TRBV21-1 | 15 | CASSNRDDSNQPQHF
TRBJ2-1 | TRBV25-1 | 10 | CAAGYNEQFF
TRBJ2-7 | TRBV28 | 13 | CASSWRSSYEQYF
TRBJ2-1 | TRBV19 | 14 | CASSRTPAANEQFF
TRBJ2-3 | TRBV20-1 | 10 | CSALADTQYF
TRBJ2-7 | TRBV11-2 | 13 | CASSVTSAYEQYF
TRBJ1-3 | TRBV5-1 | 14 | CASSGGDSGNTIYF
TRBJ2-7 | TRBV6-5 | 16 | CASSYSRDRGAYEQYF
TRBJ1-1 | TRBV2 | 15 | CASSGAGGASTEAFF
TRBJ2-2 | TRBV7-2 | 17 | CASSLVLAGGRTGELFF